This TCR beta chain was profiled in a study of cytomegalovirus exposure and HLA in healthy donors. Study as a whole: It was reported in a later analysis that the approximately 120 validation repertoires used the same platform as the roughly 670 first-cohort repertoires.

Study findings and constraints: Cytomegalovirus status, reportedly, was diagnosed with high specificity and sensitivity by the classifier. TCR beta chains numbering more than 150 were designated cytomegalovirus-associated. The CMV antigen specificity of a few CMV-associated chains was confirmed through in vitro analysis.

Trimming pared 0 bases from V and 3 bases from J, leaving 15 bases between. CDR1 SGHRS and CDR2 YFSETQ come from the germline V gene. This CDR3 is 16 amino acids long. TCRdb keeps only in-frame clones here, not all; method: immunoSEQ multiplex PCR. The data contain some 79,000 clones, approximately 94% of them singletons. On this clone itself: Its specificity is not known.

The chain is built from TRBV5-1 and TRBJ1-2; D perhaps matches TRBD1 (5 bases). The sample comprised PBMCs. This sequence originates from a woman aged 18-29 years in good health and CMV-seropositive. Here the CDR3 reads CASSLVAATADYGYTF. Here the CDR3 DNA reads TGCGCCAGCAGCTTGGTAGCGGCGACAGCAGACTATGGCTACACCTTC.